The 13 T cell receptor beta chains presented below share a single source sample, sequenced in a study of shared clonotypes between healthy human individuals. TCRdb keeps only in-frame clones here, not all; method: immunoSEQ multiplex PCR. This table holds about 1,500,000 clones, roughly 96% found once. Sample: naive CD4+ T cells sorted from blood. Subset described: CD45RA+ positively selected. The receptors were sampled from a man in his thirties or forties in good health.

This chain joins TRBV5-5 and TRBJ1-3, with D unclear. The CDR3 has 15 amino acids. Germline V gene data show CDR1 as SGHKS and CDR2 as YYEKEE (reference sequence). The germline V and J ends were trimmed by 4 bases and 1 base, with 12 bases remaining between them. The CDR3 is CASSPRTVSGNTIYF. CDR3 bases: TGTGCCAGCAGCCCGAGGACCGTTTCTGGAAACACCATATATTTT.

The chain joins TRBV5-4 to TRBJ2-1; 13 positions agree with TRBD2. The CDR3 spans 14 residues. The junction had 5 bases not matched to a gene; V was cut back by 7 bases and J by 7 bases. Germline V CDR1 and CDR2: SGHNT, YYREEE (reference sequence). This CDR3 reads CASRGTSGKNEQFF. CDR3 in DNA: TGTGCCAGCCGAGGGACTAGCGGGAAGAATGAGCAGTTCTTC.

This chain uses TRBV7-9 with TRBJ1-1; D ambiguous. This CDR3 has 12 residues. Per the germline V gene, CDR1 is SEHNR and CDR2 is FQNEAQ (reference sequence). Trimming removed 5 bases from V and 7 bases from J, with 11 bases in between. CDR3 coding DNA: TGTGCCAGCAGCCGACACGGCGTTGAAGCTTTCTTT. It specifies CASSRHGVEAFF.

The chain carries TRBV18 and TRBJ2-1, with 7 nucleotides matching TRBD1. The germline V gene encodes CDR1 KGHSH and CDR2 LQKENI. Trimming removed 4 bases from V and 10 bases from J; junction bases left unmatched: 10. This CDR3 has 14 amino acids. The CDR3 DNA reads TGTGCCAGCTCACTTACTGACAGGGATGGGGAGCAGTTCTTC. This gives the protein CASSLTDRDGEQFF.

The chain uses TRBV5-1 and TRBJ1-1; 7 nucleotides line up with TRBD1. Germline V gives CDR1 SGHRS, CDR2 YFSETQ. This CDR3 is built from 20 residues. Trimming at V came to 5 bases and at J to 0 bases, leaving 22 bases not matched to a gene. The CDR3 spells CASSESRGLTGREMNTEAFF. The DNA for the CDR3 is TGCGCCAGCAGTGAATCAAGGGGGCTTACCGGGCGGGAGATGAACACTGAAGCTTTCTTT.

CDR3: CASSPKTGYYEQYF. The CDR3 nucleotides are TGTGCCAGCTCACCCAAGACAGGGTACTACGAGCAGTACTTC. The rearrangement links TRBV18 to TRBJ2-7, with 7 bases fitting TRBD1. This CDR3 comprises 14 residues. V trimming: 3 bases; J trimming: 3 bases; junction bases outside the gene matches: 5. The germline CDR1 and CDR2 sequences are KGHSH and LQKENI.

The genes are TRBV29-1 and TRBJ2-7; maybe TRBD1 (6 bases). Trimming stripped 7 bases from V and 2 bases from J, with 24 bases between. From germline, CDR1 is SQVTM and CDR2 ANQGSEA. The CDR3 runs to 16 residues. CDR3 DNA: TGCAGCGCTGCCGGGACAATCAATCTCGGGGCCTACGAGCAGTACTTC. It codes for CSAAGTINLGAYEQYF.

The V gene is TRBV5-1, the J gene TRBJ2-7; 7 nucleotides match TRBD1. The CDR3 is 17 amino acids. V lost 1 base and J lost 4; bases outside the gene matches: 14. Per the germline V gene, CDR1 is SGHRS and CDR2 is YFSETQ. The DNA for the CDR3 is TGCGCCAGCAGCTTGAGGGAGACAGGGAACCTTCTTTACGAGCAGTACTTC. This sequence encodes CASSLRETGNLLYEQYF.

The chain carries TRBV5-4 and TRBJ2-7; 8 positions agree with TRBD2. Per the germline V gene, CDR1 is SGHNT and CDR2 is YYREEE (reference sequence). The junction had 11 bases not matched to a gene; V was cut back by 0 bases and J by 6 bases. The CDR3 runs 16 residues. Here the CDR3 DNA reads TGTGCCAGCAGCTTGGCAGGCGGGGGGCGGCTAGGCGAGCAGTACTTC. This codes for CASSLAGGGRLGEQYF.

A note on this clone: Other DNA sequences from this sample encode an identical CDR3 as well. V usage is TRBV7-9 and J usage is TRBJ2-6; D is uncertain. Trimming removed 1 base from V and 1 base from J, with 5 bases in between. Per germline, CDR1 SEHNR and CDR2 FQNEAQ (reference sequence). There are 15 residues in the CDR3. In DNA form, the CDR3 reads TGTGCCAGCAGCTTAGTTGGGTCTGGGGCCAACGTCCTGACTTTC. Protein sequence: CASSLVGSGANVLTF. Full variable domain (rest looked up from reference TRBV7-9 and TRBJ2-6): DTGVSQNPRHKITKRGQNVTFRCDPISEHNRLYWYRQTLGQGPEFLTYFQNEAQLEKSRLLSDRFSAERPKGSFSTLEIQRTEQGDSAMYLCASSLVGSGANVLTFGAGSRLTVL.

This clone appeared a single time. The genes are TRBV7-9 and TRBJ1-1; D gene ambiguous. V was cut by 1 base and J by 9 bases, with 9 bases left in between. The germline V gene encodes CDR1 SEHNR and CDR2 FQNEAQ (reference sequence). This CDR3 region has 12 residues. The CDR3 coding sequence is TGTGCCAGCAGCTTAGAGCGTAACAAAGCTTTCTTT. The encoded protein is CASSLERNKAFF.

The chain recombines TRBV28 with TRBJ1-2; 7 positions match TRBD1. Germline V gene data show CDR1 as MDHEN and CDR2 as SYDVKM. CDR3 length: 15 amino acids. Trimming cost V 5 bases and J 6 bases; bases outside gene matches: 12. CDR3 amino acids: CASSLDRVHLNGYTF. Written as DNA, the CDR3 is TGTGCCAGCAGTCTAGACAGGGTTCATTTGAATGGCTACACCTTC.

The chain combines TRBV6-6 with TRBJ2-1; either TRBD1 or TRBD2 may fit D (5 bases each). Germline CDR1 MNHNY, CDR2 SVGAGI (reference sequence). The CDR3 spans 14 residues. The ends were cut back, 3 bases at V and 5 bases at J, with 11 bases in the middle. The CDR3 loop is CASSYWDLHNEQFF. The CDR3 DNA is TGTGCCAGCAGTTATTGGGACCTCCACAATGAGCAGTTCTTC.